This is a list of T cell receptor beta chains from one sample in a study of T cell responses to AZD1222 COVID-19 vaccine. TCRdb keeps only in-frame clones here, not all; method: immunoSEQ multiplex PCR. The sample lists roughly 25,000 clones; about 88% were seen once. The sequenced sample was peripheral blood, obtained 28 days after the second AZD1222 dose. These receptors came from an adult who received the AZD1222 COVID-19 vaccine. Both conserved end residues are part of each CDR3. The order of the fields is D gene, clone size, V gene, J gene, CDR3 protein, CDR3 DNA. The D gene is left open where the match is weak. Size values are once, few and many counts, or a class for expanded clones, and some rows have none.

>-|once|TRBV6-5|TRBJ2-3
CASKIAHTDTQYF
TGTGCCAGCAAAATAGCGCACACAGATACGCAGTATTTT
>TRBD1|-|TRBV6-5|TRBJ1-1
CASSSGQLNTEAFF
TGTGCCAGCAGTTCGGGACAGCTGAACACTGAAGCTTTCTTT
>-|-|TRBV23-1|TRBJ1-1
CASSPTGQKNTEAFF
TGCGCCAGCAGTCCAACCGGACAGAAAAACACTGAAGCTTTCTTT
>-|-|TRBV5-3|TRBJ1-6
CARSLEGRVGAFCNSPLHF
TGTGCCAGAAGCTTGGAGGGCAGGGTCGGAGCATTTTGTAATTCACCCCTCCACTTT
>-|-|TRBV6-6|TRBJ2-5
CASSETGDRWGTQYF
TGTGCCAGCAGCGAGACAGGCGATAGGTGGGGGACCCAGTACTTC
>TRBD2|-|TRBV6-1|TRBJ2-1
CASSGGGASGRVSYNEQFF
TGTGCCAGCAGTGGAGGGGGGGCTAGCGGGAGAGTCAGTTACAATGAGCAGTTCTTC
>-|-|TRBV15|TRBJ1-1
CATSRDLEYTEAFF
TGTGCCACCAGCAGAGATCTGGAGTACACTGAAGCTTTCTTT
>-|-|TRBV6-4|TRBJ2-3
CASISTETASTDTQYF
TGTGCCAGCATAAGTACGGAAACCGCTAGCACAGATACGCAGTATTTT
>TRBD2|few|TRBV6-1|TRBJ2-7
CASSELSGSSYEQYF
TGTGCCAGCAGTGAACTCAGCGGGAGCTCCTACGAGCAGTACTTC
>TRBD2|-|TRBV5-4|TRBJ2-1
CASSLGLAGYNEQFF
TGTGCCAGCAGCTTGGGACTAGCGGGCTACAATGAGCAGTTCTTC
>-|-|TRBV6-6|TRBJ1-2
CASSMDPYGYTF
TGTGCCAGCAGCATGGATCCCTATGGCTACACCTTC
>TRBD1|few|TRBV5-6|TRBJ2-7
CASSYRDRSEQYF
TGTGCCAGCAGCTATCGGGACAGGAGCGAGCAGTACTTC
>-|-|TRBV7-8|TRBJ1-2
CASSSLIQGGYTF
TGTGCCAGCAGCTCACTAATTCAGGGCGGCTACACCTTC